This T cell receptor beta chain stems from a study of blood T cell repertoires in COVID-19. Study in general: Sources were T cells, B-cell-depleted T cells, or PBMCs; the material itself was cDNA or gDNA.

The CDR3 sequence is 15 residues long. Losses at the gene ends were 5 bases for V and 4 bases for J; bases not matched to a gene: 6. Germline V gives CDR1 MDHEN, CDR2 SYDVKM. TCRdb keeps only in-frame clones here, not all; method: immunoSEQ multiplex PCR. Of about 110,000 clones listed, 72% are singletons. The clonotype originates from a woman aged 60-75 years with acute or convalescent COVID-19. The gene calls are TRBV28 and TRBJ1-4; 8 bases are a match to TRBD1. Material: peripheral blood. CDR3 nucleotide sequence: TGTGCCAGCAGTCTTCGACAGGGGATTAATGAAAAACTGTTTTTT. Amino acids: CASSLRQGINEKLFF.